This T cell receptor beta chain is from a study of resident and recirculating memory T cells in vitiligo. For the study at large: Samples were epidermis from two lesional and two nonlesional sites, plus PBMCs. Genomic DNA was extracted from whole homogenized samples, with no cell sorting.

This table comes from immunoSEQ multiplex PCR, and its TCRdb copy is limited to in-frame clones, with some not included. The sample lists about 76,000 clones, about 91% occurring once. A note on this clone: Its antigen is unknown.

Patients' lesions had not changed for the previous 6 months. General study points: No single dominant TCR clone appeared; lesion clonality varied.

Germline-derived CDR1 and CDR2 are SNHLY and FYNNEI. The CDR3 contains 12 residues. Unmatched junction bases numbered 2, after V lost 7 bases and J lost 2 bases. The chain has TRBV2 and TRBJ2-7; TRBD2 matches at 7 bases. This clonotype originated in a male donor with vitiligo. Sequencing input: blood. The CDR3 loop is CASTLAPYEQYF. In DNA, the CDR3 is TGTGCCAGCACACTAGCGCCCTACGAGCAGTACTTC.